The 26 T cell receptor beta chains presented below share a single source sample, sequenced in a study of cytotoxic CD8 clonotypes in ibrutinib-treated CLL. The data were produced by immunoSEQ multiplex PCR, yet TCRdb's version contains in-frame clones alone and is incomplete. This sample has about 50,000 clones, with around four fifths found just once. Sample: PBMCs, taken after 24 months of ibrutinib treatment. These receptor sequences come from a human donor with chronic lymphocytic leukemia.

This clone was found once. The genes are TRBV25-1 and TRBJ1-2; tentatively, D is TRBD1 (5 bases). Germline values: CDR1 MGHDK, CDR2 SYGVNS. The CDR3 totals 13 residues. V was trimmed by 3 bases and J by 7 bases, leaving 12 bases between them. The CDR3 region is CASSDARVVGYTF. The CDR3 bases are TGTGCCAGCAGTGATGCCAGGGTAGTTGGCTACACCTTC.

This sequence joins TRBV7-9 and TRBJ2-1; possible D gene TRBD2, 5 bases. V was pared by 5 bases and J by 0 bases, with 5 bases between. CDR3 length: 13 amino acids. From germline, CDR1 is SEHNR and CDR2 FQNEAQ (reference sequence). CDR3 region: CASSRGSYNEQFF. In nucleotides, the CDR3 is TGTGCCAGCAGCCGGGGCTCCTACAATGAGCAGTTCTTC.

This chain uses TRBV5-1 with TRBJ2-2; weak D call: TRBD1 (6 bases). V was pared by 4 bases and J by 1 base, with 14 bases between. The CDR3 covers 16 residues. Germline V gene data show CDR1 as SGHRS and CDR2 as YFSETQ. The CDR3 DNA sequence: TGCGCCAGCAGCATAAACAGGGCGCAGAACACCGGGGAGCTGTTTTTT. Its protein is CASSINRAQNTGELFF.

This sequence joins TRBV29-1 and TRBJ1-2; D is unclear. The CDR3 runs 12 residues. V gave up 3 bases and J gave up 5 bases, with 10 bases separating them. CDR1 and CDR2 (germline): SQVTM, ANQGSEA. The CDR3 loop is CSVDRGGYGYTF. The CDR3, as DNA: TGCAGCGTTGATCGGGGTGGTTATGGCTACACCTTC. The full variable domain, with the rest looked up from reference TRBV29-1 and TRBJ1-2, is SAVISQKPSRDICQRGTSLTIQCQVDSQVTMMFWYRQQPGQSLTLIATANQGSEATYESGFVIDKFPISRPNLTFSTLTVSNMSPEDSSIYLCSVDRGGYGYTFGSGTRLTVV.

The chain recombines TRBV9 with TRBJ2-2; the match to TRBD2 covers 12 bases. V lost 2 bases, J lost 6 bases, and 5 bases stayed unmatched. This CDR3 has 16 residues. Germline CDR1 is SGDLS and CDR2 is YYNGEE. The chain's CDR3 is CASSVGSSGRAGELFF. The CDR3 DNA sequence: TGTGCCAGCAGCGTCGGTTCTAGCGGGAGGGCCGGGGAGCTGTTTTTT.

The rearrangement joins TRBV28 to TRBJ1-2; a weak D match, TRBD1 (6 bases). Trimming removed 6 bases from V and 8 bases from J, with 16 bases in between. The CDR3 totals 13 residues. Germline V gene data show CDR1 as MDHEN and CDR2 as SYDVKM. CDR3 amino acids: CASRSTTGRGYTF. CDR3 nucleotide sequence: TGTGCCAGCAGATCCACAACAGGGAGAGGCTACACCTTC.

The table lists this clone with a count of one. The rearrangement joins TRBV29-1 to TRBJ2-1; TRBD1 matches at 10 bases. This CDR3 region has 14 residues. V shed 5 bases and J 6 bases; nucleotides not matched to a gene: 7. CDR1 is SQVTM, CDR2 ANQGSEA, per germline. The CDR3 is CSVKSGTGVNEQFF. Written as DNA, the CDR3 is TGCAGCGTTAAATCCGGGACAGGGGTCAATGAGCAGTTCTTC.

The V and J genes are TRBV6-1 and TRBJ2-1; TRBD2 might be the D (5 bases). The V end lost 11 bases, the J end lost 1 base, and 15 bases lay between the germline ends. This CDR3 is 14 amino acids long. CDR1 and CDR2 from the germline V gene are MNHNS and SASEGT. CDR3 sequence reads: CAGRADLSYNEQFF. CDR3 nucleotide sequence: TGTGCCGGGAGAGCGGATCTATCCTACAATGAGCAGTTCTTC.

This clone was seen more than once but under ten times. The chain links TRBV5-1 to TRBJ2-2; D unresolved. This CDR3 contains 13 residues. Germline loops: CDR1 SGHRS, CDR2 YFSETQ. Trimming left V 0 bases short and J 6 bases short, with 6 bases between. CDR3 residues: CASSLDISGELFF. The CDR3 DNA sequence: TGCGCCAGCAGCTTGGACATCTCCGGGGAGCTGTTTTTT.

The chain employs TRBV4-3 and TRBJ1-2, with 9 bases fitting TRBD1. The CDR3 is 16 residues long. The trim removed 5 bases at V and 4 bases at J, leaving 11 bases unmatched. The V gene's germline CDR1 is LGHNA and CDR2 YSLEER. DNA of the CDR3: TGCGCCAGCAGCGAAGCTCGACCGGGACAGGGCTATGGCTACACCTTC. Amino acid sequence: CASSEARPGQGYGYTF.

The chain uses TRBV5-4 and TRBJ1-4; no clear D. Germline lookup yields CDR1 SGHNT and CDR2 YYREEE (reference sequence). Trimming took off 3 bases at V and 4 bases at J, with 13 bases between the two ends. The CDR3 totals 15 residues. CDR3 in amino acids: CASSSTPVLNEKLFF. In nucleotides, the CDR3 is TGTGCCAGCAGCTCAACTCCAGTCCTTAATGAAAAACTGTTTTTT.

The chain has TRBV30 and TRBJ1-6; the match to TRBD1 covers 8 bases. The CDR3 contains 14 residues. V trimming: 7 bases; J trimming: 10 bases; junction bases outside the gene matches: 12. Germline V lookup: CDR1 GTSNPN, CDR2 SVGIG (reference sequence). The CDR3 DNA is TGTGCCTCGGGTTCCGGGACAGGAAAATCACCCCTCCACTTT. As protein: CASGSGTGKSPLHF. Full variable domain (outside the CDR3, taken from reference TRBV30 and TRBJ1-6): SQTIHQWPATLVQPVGSPLSLECTVEGTSNPNLYWYRQAAGRGLQLLFYSVGIGQISSEVPQNLSASRPQDRQFILSSKKLLLSDSGFYLCASGSGTGKSPLHFGNGTRLTVT.

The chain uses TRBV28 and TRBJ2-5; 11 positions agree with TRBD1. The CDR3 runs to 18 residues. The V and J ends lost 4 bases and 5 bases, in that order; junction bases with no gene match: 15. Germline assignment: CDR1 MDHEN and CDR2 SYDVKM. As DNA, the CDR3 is TGTGCCAGCAGTTCCCCCCTGCTGGACAGGGGGCCGGGGGAGACCCAGTACTTC. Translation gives CASSSPLLDRGPGETQYF.

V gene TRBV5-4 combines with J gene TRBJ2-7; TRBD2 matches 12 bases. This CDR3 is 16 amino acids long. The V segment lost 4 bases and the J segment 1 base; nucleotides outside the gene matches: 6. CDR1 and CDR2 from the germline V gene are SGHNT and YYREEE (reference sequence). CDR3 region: CASSDGLAGRSYEQYF. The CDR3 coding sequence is TGTGCCAGCAGCGACGGACTAGCGGGGCGTTCCTACGAGCAGTACTTC.

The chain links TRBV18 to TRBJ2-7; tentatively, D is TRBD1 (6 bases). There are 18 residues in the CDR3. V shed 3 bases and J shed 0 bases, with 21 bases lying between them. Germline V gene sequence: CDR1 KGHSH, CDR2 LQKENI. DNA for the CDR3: TGTGCCAGCTCACCGTTGGTCAGGGGCCCTTTTCTCTCCTACGAGCAGTACTTC. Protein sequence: CASSPLVRGPFLSYEQYF.

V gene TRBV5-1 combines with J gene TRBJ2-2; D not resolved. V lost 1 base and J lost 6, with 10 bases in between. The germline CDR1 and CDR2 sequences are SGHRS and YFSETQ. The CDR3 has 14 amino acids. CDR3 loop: CASSLWSFAGELFF. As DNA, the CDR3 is TGCGCCAGCAGCTTGTGGTCATTTGCCGGGGAGCTGTTTTTT.

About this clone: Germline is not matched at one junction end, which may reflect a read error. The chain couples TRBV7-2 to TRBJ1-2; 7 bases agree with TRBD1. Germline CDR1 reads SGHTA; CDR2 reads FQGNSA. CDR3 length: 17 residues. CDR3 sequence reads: CASNLRAGGGINYGYTF. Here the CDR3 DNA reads TGTGCCAGCAACTTACGGGCAGGGGGAGGTATTAACTATGGCTACACCTTC.

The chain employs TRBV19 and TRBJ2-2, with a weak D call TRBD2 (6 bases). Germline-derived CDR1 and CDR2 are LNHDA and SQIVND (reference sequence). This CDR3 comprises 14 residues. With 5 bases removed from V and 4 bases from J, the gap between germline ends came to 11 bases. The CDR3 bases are TGTGCCAGTAGTTTCGGGAGTACCACCGGGGAGCTGTTTTTT. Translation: CASSFGSTTGELFF.

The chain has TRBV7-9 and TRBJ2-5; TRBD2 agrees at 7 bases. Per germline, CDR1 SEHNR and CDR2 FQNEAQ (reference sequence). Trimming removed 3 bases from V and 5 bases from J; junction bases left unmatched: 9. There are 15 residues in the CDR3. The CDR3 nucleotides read TGTGCCAGCAGCTTGAGGGAGGGGCGATACGAGACCCAGTACTTC. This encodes CASSLREGRYETQYF.

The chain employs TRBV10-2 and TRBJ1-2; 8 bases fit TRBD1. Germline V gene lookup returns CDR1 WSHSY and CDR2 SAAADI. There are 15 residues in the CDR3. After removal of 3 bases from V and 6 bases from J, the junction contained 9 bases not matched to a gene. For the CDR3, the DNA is TGCGCCAGCAGTGACGCAGGGGGCGCGGTCGATGGCTACACCTTC. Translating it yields CASSDAGGAVDGYTF.

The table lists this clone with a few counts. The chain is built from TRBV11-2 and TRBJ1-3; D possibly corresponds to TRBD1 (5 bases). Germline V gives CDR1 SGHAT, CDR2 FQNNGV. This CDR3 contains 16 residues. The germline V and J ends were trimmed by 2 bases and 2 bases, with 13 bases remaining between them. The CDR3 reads CASSLKLGDPGNTIYF. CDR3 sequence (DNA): TGTGCCAGCAGCTTAAAGTTGGGGGACCCTGGAAACACCATATATTTT.

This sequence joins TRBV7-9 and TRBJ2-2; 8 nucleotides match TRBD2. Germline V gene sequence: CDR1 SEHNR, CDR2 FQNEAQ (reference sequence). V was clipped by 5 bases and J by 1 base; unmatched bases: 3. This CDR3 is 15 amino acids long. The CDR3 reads CASSPSGRNTGELFF. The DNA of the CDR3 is TGTGCCAGCAGCCCCAGCGGGAGGAACACCGGGGAGCTGTTTTTT. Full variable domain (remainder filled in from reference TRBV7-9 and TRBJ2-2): DTGVSQNPRHKITKRGQNVTFRCDPISEHNRLYWYRQTLGQGPEFLTYFQNEAQLEKSRLLSDRFSAERPKGSFSTLEIQRTEQGDSAMYLCASSPSGRNTGELFFGEGSRLTVL.

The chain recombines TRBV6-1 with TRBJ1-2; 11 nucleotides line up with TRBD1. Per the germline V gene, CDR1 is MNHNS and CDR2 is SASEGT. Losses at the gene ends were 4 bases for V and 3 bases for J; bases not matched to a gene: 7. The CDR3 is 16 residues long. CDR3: CASSVRTGGSDYGYTF. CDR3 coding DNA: TGTGCCAGCAGTGTCCGGACAGGGGGCTCAGACTATGGCTACACCTTC.

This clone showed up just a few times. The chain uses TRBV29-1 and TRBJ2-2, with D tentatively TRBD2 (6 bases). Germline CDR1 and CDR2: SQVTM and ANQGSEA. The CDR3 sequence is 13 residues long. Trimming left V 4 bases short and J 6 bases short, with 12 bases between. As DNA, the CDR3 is TGCAGCGTTGCGACGGGGGTATCCGGGGAGCTGTTTTTT. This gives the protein CSVATGVSGELFF.

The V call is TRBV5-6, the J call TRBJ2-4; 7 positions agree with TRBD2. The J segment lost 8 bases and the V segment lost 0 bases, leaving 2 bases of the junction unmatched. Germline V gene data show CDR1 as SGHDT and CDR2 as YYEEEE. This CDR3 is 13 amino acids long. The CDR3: CASSLVREDIQYF. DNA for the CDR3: TGTGCCAGCAGCTTGGTTCGGGAGGACATTCAGTACTTC.

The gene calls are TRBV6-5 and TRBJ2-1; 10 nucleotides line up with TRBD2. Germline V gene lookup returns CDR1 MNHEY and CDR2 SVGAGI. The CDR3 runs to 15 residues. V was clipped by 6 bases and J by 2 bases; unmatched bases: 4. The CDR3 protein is CASSGLAVTYNEQFF. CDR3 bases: TGTGCCAGCAGCGGACTAGCGGTAACCTACAATGAGCAGTTCTTC.